This TCR beta chain is from a study of shared clonotypes between healthy human individuals. TCRdb's table, derived via immunoSEQ multiplex PCR, lists solely in-frame clones and lacks some. This sample has more than 2 million clones, with roughly 95% found just once. The CDR3 loop spans 16 amino acids. V was trimmed by 2 bases and J by 3 bases, leaving 15 bases between them. Germline V gene sequence: CDR1 MNHEY, CDR2 SMNVEV (reference sequence). Naive CD8 populations comprised CD45RO-negative cells positively selected for CCR7, excluding terminally differentiated effector memory CD45RA+ cells. Recent vaccinations or acute infections were absent in the healthy HIV-negative adult donors.

The specimen was naive CD8+ T cells from PBMCs. The chain joins TRBV27 to TRBJ2-3, with D tentatively TRBD1 (8 bases). This receptor was obtained from a man between 18 and 35 years old in good health. Some clones in this sample may be carry-over from other donors' samples. The CDR3 nucleotides are TGTGCCAGCAGTTTACGGGGGGACAGGAGGACAGATACGCAGTATTTT. It encodes CASSLRGDRRTDTQYF.